This T cell receptor beta chain came from a study of CD8 T cells in ankylosing spondylitis listed by TCRdb under 2017. About the study as a whole: To find TCR variants linked to disease, the study profiled T cell receptor beta repertoires in ankylosing spondylitis patients and healthy donors. In total, the full study cohort was made up of some 100 healthy donors and about two dozen ankylosing spondylitis patients. Peripheral blood was sampled, and synovial fluid was additionally collected from ankylosing spondylitis patients. What the work shows at the level of the full study, not this receptor alone: The disease-linked clones had a CD8+ phenotype and were found at relatively low frequencies in peripheral blood. Some TCR beta motif variants had previously been reported in synovial fluid and blood of reactive arthritis patients, which suggested common disease-initiation mechanisms. Blood from ankylosing spondylitis patients appeared to be characterized by a TCR beta motif made up of several highly homologous amino acid variants. According to the report, matched synovial fluid samples from ankylosing spondylitis patients were significantly enriched for the disease-linked clones.

Including the terminal cysteine and phenylalanine, the CDR3 comprises 14 residues. Only CDR3 DNA remains: 42 bases, in frame from the first base. V is trimmed back by 4 bases and J by 7 bases, and the junction contains 7 bases that no gene match accounts for. The germline V gene supplies CDR1 MNHNS and CDR2 SASEGT. A remark on this clonotype: This clone's antigen is unknown. Base qualities are not provided; no much larger clone lies one nucleotide away.

Sequencing was performed on an Illumina HiSeq 2500. TCR beta libraries were prepared by quantitative 5'-RACE with molecular barcodes. Per the authors' processing: To identify disease-linked TCR variants, a new computational method was used, one built on a probabilistic model of VDJ rearrangement. The public reads were run again by TCRdb, first through fastp at Q25 and then through MiXCR, and only productive beta chains were kept. Each CDR3 protein appears once, grouped with its most common genes and DNA. The V and J calls and clone size come from TCRdb's table, not from the authors' own analysis. This sample lists 400,000 or so distinct CDR3 sequences; more than 25% were detected once. The biggest ten clones account for 0.85% to 1% of the sample.

Specimen: blood, either unsorted or a sorted T cell fraction (not recorded which). The chain joins TRBV6-1 to TRBJ2-1, with TRBD2 matching 7 junction bases. The receptor was isolated from a male donor with ankylosing spondylitis. CDR3 protein: CASSVVGGPNEQFF. The nucleotide sequence is TGTGCCAGCAGTGTGGTGGGAGGGCCAAATGAGCAGTTCTTC.